The present TCR beta chain was sequenced within a study of T cells in Graves' hyperthyroidism and ophthalmopathy. Amplified TCR beta CDR3 regions came from RNA transcripts. During a first-round RT-PCR of the TCR CDR3, the HTBI primer set was used. MiXCR, applied by TCRdb to the multiplex PCR reads, yields one record per CDR3 protein. The sample includes 300,000 to 450,000 distinct CDR3 sequences, approximately 13% of them seen just once. Researchers defined stable Graves' hyperthyroidism as no ophthalmopathy progression within 18 months. Diagnosing involved the use of clinical symptoms, serum thyroxine and TRAb, thyroid ultrasound and orbital computed tomography. This clonotype has ten or more counts. The clonotype comes from a woman aged 18-29 years with Graves' hyperthyroidism. Sequenced input: blood.

The CDR3 here is CSAPGTSTQYF. CDR3 bases: TGCAGTGCTCCCGGGACTAGTACGCAGTATTTT. The chain is built from TRBV20-1 and TRBJ2-3; TRBD2 matches at 8 bases. The germline gives CDR1 DFQATT, CDR2 SNEGSKA (reference sequence). The CDR3 consists of 11 residues. V lost 5 bases, J lost 8 bases, and 3 bases stayed unmatched.